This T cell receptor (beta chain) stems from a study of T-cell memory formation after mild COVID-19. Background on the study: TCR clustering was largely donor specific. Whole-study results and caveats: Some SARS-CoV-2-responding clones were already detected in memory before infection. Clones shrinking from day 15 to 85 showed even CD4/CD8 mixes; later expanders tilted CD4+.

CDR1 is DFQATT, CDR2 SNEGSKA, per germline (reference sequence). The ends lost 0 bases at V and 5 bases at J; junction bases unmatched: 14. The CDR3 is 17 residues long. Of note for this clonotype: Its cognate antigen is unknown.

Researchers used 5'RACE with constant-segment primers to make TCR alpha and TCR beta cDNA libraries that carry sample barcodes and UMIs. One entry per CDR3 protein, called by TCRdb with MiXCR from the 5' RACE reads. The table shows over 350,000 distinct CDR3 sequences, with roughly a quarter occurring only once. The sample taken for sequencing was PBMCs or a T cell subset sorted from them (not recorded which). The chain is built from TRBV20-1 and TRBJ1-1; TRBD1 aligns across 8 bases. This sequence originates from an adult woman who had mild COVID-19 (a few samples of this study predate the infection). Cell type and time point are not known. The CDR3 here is CSARDAGRGQLGTEAFF. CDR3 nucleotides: TGCAGTGCTAGAGATGCAGGCAGGGGGCAATTGGGAACTGAAGCTTTCTTT.